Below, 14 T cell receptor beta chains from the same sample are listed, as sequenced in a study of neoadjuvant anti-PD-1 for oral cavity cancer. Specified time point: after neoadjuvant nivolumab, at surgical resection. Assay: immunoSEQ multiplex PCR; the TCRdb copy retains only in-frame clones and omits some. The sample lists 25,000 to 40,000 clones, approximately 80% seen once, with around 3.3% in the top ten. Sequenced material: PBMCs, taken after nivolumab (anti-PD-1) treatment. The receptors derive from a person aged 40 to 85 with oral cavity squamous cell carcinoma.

CDR3 region: CASSPNRQETQYF. For the CDR3, the DNA is TGTGCCAGCTCACCGAACAGGCAAGAGACCCAGTACTTC. The J gene is TRBJ2-5, the V gene TRBV18; TRBD1 might be the D (5 bases). The CDR3 is made up of 13 amino acids. Germline V gives CDR1 KGHSH, CDR2 LQKENI. V was pared by 3 bases and J by 2 bases, with 7 bases between.

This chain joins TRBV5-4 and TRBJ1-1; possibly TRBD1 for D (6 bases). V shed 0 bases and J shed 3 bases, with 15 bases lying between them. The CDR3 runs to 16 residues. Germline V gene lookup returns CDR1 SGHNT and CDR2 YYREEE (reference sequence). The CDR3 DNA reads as TGTGCCAGCAGCTTGGCGGGGGGCGCAGGACACACTGAAGCTTTCTTT. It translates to CASSLAGGAGHTEAFF.

The CDR3 loop is CASSPWGSGPRETQYF. DNA of the CDR3: TGTGCCAGCAGCCCATGGGGTAGCGGCCCCAGAGAGACCCAGTACTTC. V gene TRBV9 combines with J gene TRBJ2-5; weak D call: TRBD2 (6 bases). Trimming took off 4 bases at V and 4 bases at J, with 20 bases between the two ends. The CDR3 totals 16 residues. The V gene's germline CDR1 is SGDLS and CDR2 YYNGEE. The whole variable domain, filled in from reference TRBV9 and TRBJ2-5, reads DSGVTQTPKHLITATGQRVTLRCSPRSGDLSVYWYQQSLDQGLQFLIQYYNGEERAKGNILERFSAQQFPDLHSELNLSSLELGDSALYFCASSPWGSGPRETQYFGPGTRLLVL.

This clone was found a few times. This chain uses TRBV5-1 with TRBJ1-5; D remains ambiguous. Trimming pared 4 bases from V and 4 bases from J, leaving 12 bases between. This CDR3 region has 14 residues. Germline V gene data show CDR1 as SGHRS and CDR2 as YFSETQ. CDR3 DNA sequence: TGCGCCAGCAGCCTTGACGGAGTTAATCAGCCCCAGCATTTT. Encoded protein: CASSLDGVNQPQHF.

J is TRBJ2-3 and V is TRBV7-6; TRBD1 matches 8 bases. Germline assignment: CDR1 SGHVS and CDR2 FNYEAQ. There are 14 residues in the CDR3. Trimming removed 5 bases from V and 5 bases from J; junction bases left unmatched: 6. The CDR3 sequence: CASSENRGIDTQYF. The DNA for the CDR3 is TGTGCCAGCAGCGAAAACAGGGGGATAGATACGCAGTATTTT.

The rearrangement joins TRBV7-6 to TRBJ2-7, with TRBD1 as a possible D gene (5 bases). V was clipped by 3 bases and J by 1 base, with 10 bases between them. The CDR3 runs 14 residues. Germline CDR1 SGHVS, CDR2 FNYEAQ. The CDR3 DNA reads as TGTGCCAGCAGCTTCCGTCGACAGTCCTACGAGCAGTACTTC. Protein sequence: CASSFRRQSYEQYF.

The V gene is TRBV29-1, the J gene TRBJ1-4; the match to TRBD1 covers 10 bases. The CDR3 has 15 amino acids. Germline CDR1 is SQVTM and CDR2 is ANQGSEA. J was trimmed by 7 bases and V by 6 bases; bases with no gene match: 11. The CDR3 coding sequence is TGCAGCGTCAGAGGACAGGGGGGGAGAGGTGAAAAACTGTTTTTT. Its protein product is CSVRGQGGRGEKLFF. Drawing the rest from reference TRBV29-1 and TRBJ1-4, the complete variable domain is SAVISQKPSRDICQRGTSLTIQCQVDSQVTMMFWYRQQPGQSLTLIATANQGSEATYESGFVIDKFPISRPNLTFSTLTVSNMSPEDSSIYLCSVRGQGGRGEKLFFGSGTQLSVL.

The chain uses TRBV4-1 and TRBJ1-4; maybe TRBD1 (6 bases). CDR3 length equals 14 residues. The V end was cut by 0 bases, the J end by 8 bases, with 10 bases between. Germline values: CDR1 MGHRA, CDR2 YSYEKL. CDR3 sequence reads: CASSQETGREKLFF. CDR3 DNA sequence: TGCGCCAGCAGCCAAGAAACAGGGCGGGAAAAACTGTTTTTT.

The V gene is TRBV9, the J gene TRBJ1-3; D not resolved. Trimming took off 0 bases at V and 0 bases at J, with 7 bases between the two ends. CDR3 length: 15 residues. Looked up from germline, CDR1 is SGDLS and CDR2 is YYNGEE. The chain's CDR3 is CASSVGGISGNTIYF. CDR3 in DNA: TGTGCCAGCAGCGTAGGGGGTATCTCTGGAAACACCATATATTTT.

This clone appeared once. The CDR3 is CSTRVGETQYF. The CDR3 bases are TGCAGCACTAGAGTAGGGGAGACCCAGTACTTC. This chain links TRBV29-1 with TRBJ2-5; D is possibly TRBD2 (5 bases). This CDR3 has 11 amino acids. V dropped 8 bases and J dropped 5 bases, with 12 bases sitting between them. Germline values: CDR1 SQVTM, CDR2 ANQGSEA.

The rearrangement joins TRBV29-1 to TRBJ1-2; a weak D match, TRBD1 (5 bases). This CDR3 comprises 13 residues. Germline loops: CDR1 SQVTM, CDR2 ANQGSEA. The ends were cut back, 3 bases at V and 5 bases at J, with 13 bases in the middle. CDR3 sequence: CSVDQGLNYGYTF. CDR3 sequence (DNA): TGCAGCGTTGATCAGGGACTGAATTATGGCTACACCTTC.

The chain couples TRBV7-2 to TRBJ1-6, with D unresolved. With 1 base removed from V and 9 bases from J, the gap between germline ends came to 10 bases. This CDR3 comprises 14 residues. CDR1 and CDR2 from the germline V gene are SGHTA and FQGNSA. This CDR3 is CASSLGTMGSPLHF. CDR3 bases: TGTGCCAGCAGCTTAGGAACCATGGGTTCACCCCTCCACTTT.

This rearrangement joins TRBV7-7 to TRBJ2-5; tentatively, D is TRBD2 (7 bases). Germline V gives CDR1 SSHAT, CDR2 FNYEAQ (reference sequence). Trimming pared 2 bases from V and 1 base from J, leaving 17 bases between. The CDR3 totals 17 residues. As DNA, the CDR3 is TGTGCCAGCAGCTTACTCGGCGGGGGACAACCCCAAGAGACCCAGTACTTC. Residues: CASSLLGGGQPQETQYF.

CDR3 region: CASSGGPANTEAFF. In nucleotides, the CDR3 is TGTGCCAGCTCCGGGGGACCGGCGAACACTGAAGCTTTCTTT. The rearrangement joins TRBV7-3 to TRBJ1-1, with D possibly matching TRBD1 (5 bases). V lost 8 bases to trimming and J lost 1 base, with 14 bases between them. CDR3 length: 14 amino acids. Germline V gene data show CDR1 as SGHTA and CDR2 as FQGTGA. Full variable domain (rest looked up from reference TRBV7-3 and TRBJ1-1): GAGVSQTPSNKVTEKGKYVELRCDPISGHTALYWYRQSLGQGPEFLIYFQGTGAADDSGLPNDRFFAVRPEGSVSTLKIQRTERGDSAVYLCASSGGPANTEAFFGQGTRLTVV.